This TCR beta chain was found in a study of CD8 T cells in Susac syndrome. The V and J ends lost 2 bases and 5 bases respectively, with 9 bases between them. The CDR3 is 12 residues long. The germline gives CDR1 GTSNPN, CDR2 SVGIG (reference sequence). Roughly 0.45 to 1 ug RNA was reverse transcribed with random hexamers. TCRdb re-called the immunoSEQ multiplex PCR reads through MiXCR, storing one row per CDR3 protein. The sample includes a few hundred thousand distinct CDR3 sequences, 95% of them seen just once. Through negative isolation, CD4+ and CD8+ T cells were obtained, while TEMRA cells were enriched using FACS.

The chain uses TRBV30 and TRBJ2-5; no clear D gene. The TCR comes from a human donor with multiple sclerosis. The sequencing sample was made of CD4+ T cells from PBMCs. The CDR3 region is CAWSPPGETQYF. In DNA form, the CDR3 reads TGTGCCTGGAGTCCCCCTGGGGAGACCCAGTACTTC.